This T cell receptor beta chain is from a study of regulatory T cells in long-lasting Graves disease. This clonotype was counted ten times or more. Time point given: newly diagnosed GD, antithyroid drugs for less than 3 months. The authors made the TCR library using RNA they extracted from PBMCs. Germline CDR1 is SGDLS and CDR2 is YYNGEE. This CDR3 has 15 amino acids. V was pared by 4 bases and J by 0 bases, with 11 bases between. Arm-PCR of CDR3 regions with iRepertoire HTBI primers generated TCR beta libraries. TCRdb re-called the multiplex PCR reads with MiXCR, one entry per CDR3 protein. Altogether 400,000 to 500,000 distinct CDR3 sequences are present, 15% being singletons, with the ten largest covering approximately 7.8%. The same specimen was also included in a second study, on T cells in Graves' hyperthyroidism and ophthalmopathy. That investigation notes: Expanded thyroid clonotypes (above 0.001) were mostly also found in blood.

The clonotype comes from a woman in her thirties or forties with Graves disease. This chain joins TRBV9 and TRBJ2-1, with a weak D call TRBD1 (6 bases). The sample in question was peripheral blood mononuclear cells (PBMCs), obtained at new diagnosis, from a patient treated with antithyroid drugs. CDR3 residues: CASSKDRSSYNEQFF. For the CDR3, the DNA is TGTGCCAGCAGCAAAGACAGGAGCTCCTACAATGAGCAGTTCTTC.